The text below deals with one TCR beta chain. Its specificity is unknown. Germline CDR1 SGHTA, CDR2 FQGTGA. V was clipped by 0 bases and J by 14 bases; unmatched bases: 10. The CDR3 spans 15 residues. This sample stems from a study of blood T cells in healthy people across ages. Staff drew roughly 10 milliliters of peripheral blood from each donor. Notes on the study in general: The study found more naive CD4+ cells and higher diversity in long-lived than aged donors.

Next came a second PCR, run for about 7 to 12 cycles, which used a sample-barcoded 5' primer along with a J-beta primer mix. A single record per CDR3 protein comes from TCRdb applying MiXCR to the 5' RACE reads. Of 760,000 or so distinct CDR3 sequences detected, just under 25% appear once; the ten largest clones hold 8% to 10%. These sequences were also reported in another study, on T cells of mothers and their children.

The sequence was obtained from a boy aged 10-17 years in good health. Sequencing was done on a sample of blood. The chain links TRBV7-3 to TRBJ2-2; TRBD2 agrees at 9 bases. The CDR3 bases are TGTGCCAGCAGCTTAACGGGACTAGCCCGTCAAGTTCTGTTTTTT. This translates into CASSLTGLARQVLFF. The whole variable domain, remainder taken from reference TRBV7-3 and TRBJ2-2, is GAGVSQTPSNKVTEKGKYVELRCDPISGHTALYWYRQSLGQGPEFLIYFQGTGAADDSGLPNDRFFAVRPEGSVSTLKIQRTERGDSAVYLCASSLTGLARQVLFFGEGSRLTVL.